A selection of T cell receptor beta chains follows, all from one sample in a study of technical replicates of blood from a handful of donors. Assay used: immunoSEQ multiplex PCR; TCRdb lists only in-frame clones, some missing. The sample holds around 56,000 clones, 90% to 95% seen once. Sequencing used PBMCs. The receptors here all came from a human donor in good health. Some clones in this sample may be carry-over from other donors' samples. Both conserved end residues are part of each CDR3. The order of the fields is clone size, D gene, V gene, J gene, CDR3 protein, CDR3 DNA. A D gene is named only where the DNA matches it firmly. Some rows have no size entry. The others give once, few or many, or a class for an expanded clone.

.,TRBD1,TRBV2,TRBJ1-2,CASSRTGVAYGYTF,TGTGCCAGCAGTCGGACAGGGGTCGCGTATGGCTACACCTTC
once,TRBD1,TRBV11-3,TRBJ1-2,CASSRTGLSGYTF,TGTGCCAGCAGCCGGACAGGTCTGTCTGGCTACACCTTC
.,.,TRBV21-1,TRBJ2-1,CASSKDFGQGNYNEQFF,.
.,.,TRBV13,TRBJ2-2,CASSLRTGGGSGELFF,TGTGCCAGCAGCTTACGAACAGGAGGGGGCTCCGGGGAGCTGTTTTTT
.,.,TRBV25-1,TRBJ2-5,CASSEFGGRTRETQYF,TGTGCCAGCAGTGAATTTGGGGGCCGGACAAGAGAGACCCAGTACTTC
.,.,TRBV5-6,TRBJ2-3,CASSPTLASGTDTQYF,TGTGCCAGCAGCCCGACCCTAGCGTCGGGAACAGATACGCAGTATTTT
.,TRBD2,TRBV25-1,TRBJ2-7,CASTQAGSYEQYF,TGTGCCAGCACTCAAGCGGGGTCCTACGAGCAGTACTTC
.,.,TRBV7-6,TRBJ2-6,CASSLASHGVLTF,TGTGCCAGCAGCTTAGCATCTCACGGCGTCCTGACTTTC
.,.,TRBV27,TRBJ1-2,CASSVHGGVSGYTF,TGTGCCAGCAGTGTCCATGGGGGGGTCAGTGGCTACACCTTC
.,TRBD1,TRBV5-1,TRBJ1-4,CASSTGQGGEKLFF,TGCGCCAGCAGTACCGGACAGGGTGGTGAAAAACTGTTTTTT
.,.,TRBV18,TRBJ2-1,CASSEQVSSYNEQFF,TGTGCCAGCTCAGAGCAGGTTAGCTCCTACAATGAGCAGTTCTTC
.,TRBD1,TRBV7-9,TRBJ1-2,CASSREDRAAYGYTF,TGTGCCAGCAGCCGGGAGGACAGGGCCGCCTATGGCTACACCTTC
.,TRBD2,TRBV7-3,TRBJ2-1,CASSFAPITSGYYNEQFF,TGTGCCAGCAGCTTTGCACCCATAACTAGCGGGTACTACAATGAGCAGTTCTTC
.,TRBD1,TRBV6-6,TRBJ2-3,CASSGTGVSTDTQYF,TGTGCCAGCTCCGGGACAGGGGTGAGCACAGATACGCAGTATTTT
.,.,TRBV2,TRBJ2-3,CASSDGALGDTQYF,TGTGCCAGCAGTGATGGTGCGCTCGGAGATACGCAGTATTTT
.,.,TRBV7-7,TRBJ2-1,CASSPQGRGGNEQFF,TGTGCCAGCAGCCCGCAGGGGAGGGGAGGGAATGAGCAGTTCTTC
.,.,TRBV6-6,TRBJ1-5,CASIPAGNSNQPQHF,TGTGCCAGCATCCCGGCAGGGAATAGCAATCAGCCCCAGCATTTT
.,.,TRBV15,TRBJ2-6,CATAEGEAGANVLTF,TGTGCCACCGCTGAGGGGGAAGCTGGGGCCAACGTCCTGACTTTC
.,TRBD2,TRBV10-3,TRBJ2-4,CAIRGTSGTGVTF,TGTGCCATCAGAGGGACTAGCGGAACAGGAGTTACTTTC
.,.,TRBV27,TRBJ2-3,CASSLFGRGDGNTQYF,TGTGCCAGCAGTTTATTCGGCAGGGGGGATGGAAATACGCAGTATTTT
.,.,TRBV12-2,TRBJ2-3,CASRLAIRAERTDTQYF,TGTGCAAGTCGCTTAGCTATCAGGGCCGAACGCACAGATACGCAGTATTTT
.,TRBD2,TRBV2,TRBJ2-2,CARRQASGRKTGELFF,TGTGCCCGACGGCAGGCTAGCGGGAGAAAGACCGGGGAGCTGTTTTTT
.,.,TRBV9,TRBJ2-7,CASGGAYSYEQYF,TGTGCCAGCGGCGGTGCCTACTCCTACGAGCAGTACTTC
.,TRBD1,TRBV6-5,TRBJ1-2,CASSYGTGGNYGYTF,TGTGCCAGCAGTTACGGGACAGGGGGCAACTATGGCTACACCTTC
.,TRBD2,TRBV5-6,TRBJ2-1,CASSLLAGVGGNEQFF,TGTGCCAGCAGCCTCTTAGCGGGAGTCGGGGGCAATGAGCAGTTCTTC
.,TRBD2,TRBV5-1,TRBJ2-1,CASSFTGTSYTSPKYNEQFF,TGCGCCAGCAGCTTTACCGGGACTAGCTACACTTCGCCCAAATACAATGAGCAGTTCTTC
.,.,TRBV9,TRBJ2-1,CASSVGLNNEQFF,TGTGCCAGCAGCGTAGGACTAAACAATGAGCAGTTCTTC
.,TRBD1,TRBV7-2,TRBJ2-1,CASSLPTGGYNEQFF,TGTGCCAGCAGCTTACCGACAGGGGGCTACAATGAGCAGTTCTTC
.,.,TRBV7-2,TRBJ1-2,CASSLAQQGRWNGYTF,TGTGCCAGCAGCTTAGCGCAGCAGGGGCGATGGAATGGCTACACCTTC
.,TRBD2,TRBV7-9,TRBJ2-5,CASSSRLAGETQYF,TGTGCCAGCAGCTCACGACTAGCGGGAGAGACCCAGTACTTC
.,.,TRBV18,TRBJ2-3,CASSVPGTDTQYF,TGTGCCAGCTCAGTCCCGGGAACAGATACGCAGTATTTT
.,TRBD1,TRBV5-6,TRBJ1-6,CASSTRGQGSYNSPLHF,TGTGCCAGCAGCACGCGGGGACAGGGTTCCTATAATTCACCCCTCCACTTT
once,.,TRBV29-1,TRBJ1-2,CSVGIGGNNYGYTF,TGCAGCGTTGGAATAGGGGGTAATAACTATGGCTACACCTTC
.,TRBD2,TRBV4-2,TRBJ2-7,CASSRGGGASYEQYF,TGTGCCAGCAGCCGTGGGGGGGGAGCCTCCTACGAGCAGTACTTC
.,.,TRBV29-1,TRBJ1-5,CSYKGEGQPQHF,TGCAGCTACAAGGGGGAGGGTCAGCCCCAGCATTTT
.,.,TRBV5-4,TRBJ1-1,CASSLGGPVSTEAFF,TGTGCCAGCAGCCTCGGGGGGCCGGTGAGCACTGAAGCTTTCTTT
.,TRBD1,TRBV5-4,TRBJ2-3,CASSLALGQGTDTQYF,TGTGCCAGCAGCTTGGCCCTAGGACAGGGCACAGATACGCAGTATTTT
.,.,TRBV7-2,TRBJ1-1,CASSLGTSGTEAFF,TGTGCCAGCAGCTTAGGTACCTCAGGGACTGAAGCTTTCTTT
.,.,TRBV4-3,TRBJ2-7,CASSQSPGGTEQYF,TGCGCCAGCAGCCAGTCCCCCGGGGGAACCGAGCAGTACTTC
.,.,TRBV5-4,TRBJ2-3,CASSLGGGGTDTQYF,TGTGCCAGCAGCTTGGGTGGCGGGGGCACAGATACGCAGTATTTT
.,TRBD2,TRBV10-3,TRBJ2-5,CAIKAGVGETQYF,TGTGCCATCAAAGCGGGAGTGGGAGAGACCCAGTACTTC
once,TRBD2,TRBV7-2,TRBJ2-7,CASSPGPTSGSYEQYF,TGTGCCAGCAGCCCAGGCCCAACTAGCGGTTCCTACGAGCAGTACTTC
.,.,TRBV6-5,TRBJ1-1,CASSYSEGEAFF,TGTGCCAGCAGTTACTCGGAGGGGGAAGCTTTCTTT
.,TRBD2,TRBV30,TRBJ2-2,CAWSVDLGLAGRNTGELFF,TGTGCCTGGAGTGTGGACCTGGGACTAGCCGGGAGGAACACCGGGGAGCTGTTTTTT